The 16 T cell receptor beta chains listed next were all sequenced from one sample in a study of blood T cell repertoires in COVID-19. Using immunoSEQ multiplex PCR, the repertoire was profiled, and TCRdb retains in-frame clones only, with some absent. The sample lists fewer than 400,000 clones, over 75% occurring once. The specimen was PBMCs or T cells enriched from blood (not recorded which). These TCRs come from a man younger than 45 who had recovered from COVID-19.

The chain links TRBV10-2 to TRBJ2-1; D is uncertain. CDR1 WSHSY and CDR2 SAAADI come from the germline V gene. The CDR3 is 19 residues long. Trimming removed 0 bases from V and 8 bases from J, with 26 bases in between. The DNA of the CDR3 is TGCGCCAGCAGTGAGTCCACAGTGCTGCCCCCCCCCGGCGATGATGAGCAGTTCTTC. Protein sequence: CASSESTVLPPPGDDEQFF.

The sample holds one count of this clone. The same CDR3 is also encoded by other DNA sequences in this sample. The chain uses TRBV12-3 or TRBV12-4 and TRBJ1-2, with D perhaps matching TRBD1 (5 bases). This CDR3 comprises 13 residues. Deletions cut 3 bases from V and 4 bases from J, with 9 bases between. CDR3 protein: CASSLMGPYGYTF. The CDR3 DNA sequence: TGTGCCAGCAGTTTGATGGGGCCCTATGGCTACACCTTC.

This chain links TRBV28 with TRBJ1-5; D possibly corresponds to TRBD1 (5 bases). From germline, CDR1 is MDHEN and CDR2 SYDVKM. The V and J ends lost 6 bases and 2 bases respectively, with 14 bases between them. This CDR3 has 15 residues. CDR3 amino acids: CASSSGGVRNQPQHF. The CDR3 DNA sequence: TGTGCCAGCAGCAGCGGAGGGGTCCGCAATCAGCCCCAGCATTTT.

J is TRBJ2-1 and V is TRBV5-1; a weak D match, TRBD1 (5 bases). This CDR3 contains 13 residues. Germline CDR1 and CDR2: SGHRS and YFSETQ. V dropped 7 bases and J dropped 4 bases, with 12 bases sitting between them. The DNA of the CDR3 is TGCGCCAGCGGGGCAGAGAATTACAATGAGCAGTTCTTC. Translated: CASGAENYNEQFF. The whole variable domain, filled in from reference TRBV5-1 and TRBJ2-1, reads KAGVTQTPRYLIKTRGQQVTLSCSPISGHRSVSWYQQTPGQGLQFLFEYFSETQRNKGNFPGRFSGRQFSNSRSEMNVSTLELGDSALYLCASGAENYNEQFFGPGTRLTVL.

In DNA form, the CDR3 reads TGCGCCAGCAGCGGGGGACTAGCGGGGGCAGATACGCAGTATTTT. Residues: CASSGGLAGADTQYF. The rearrangement links TRBV5-1 to TRBJ2-3; the match to TRBD2 covers 14 bases. Germline CDR1 and CDR2: SGHRS and YFSETQ. CDR3 length equals 15 residues. J was trimmed by 4 bases and V by 4 bases; bases with no gene match: 2.

The chain employs TRBV29-1 and TRBJ1-1; TRBD1 matches at 7 bases. The CDR3 is 14 residues long. Trimming took 6 bases from V and 1 from J; bases not matched to a gene: 8. Germline loops: CDR1 SQVTM, CDR2 ANQGSEA. CDR3 DNA sequence: TGCAGCGTGTTTAGGGGGCTAGGGAACACTGAAGCTTTCTTT. This translates into CSVFRGLGNTEAFF.

This rearrangement joins TRBV29-1 to TRBJ2-3; 16 bases map to TRBD2. CDR3 length: 15 residues. V dropped 3 bases and J dropped 9; count of bases not matched to a gene: 6. Germline V gene sequence: CDR1 SQVTM, CDR2 ANQGSEA. CDR3: CSVEGLAGGILTQYF. In DNA, the CDR3 is TGCAGCGTTGAGGGACTAGCGGGGGGGATCTTAACGCAGTATTTT.

The chain recombines TRBV5-1 with TRBJ2-1, with 9 nucleotides matching TRBD2. The CDR3 loop spans 15 amino acids. V lost 4 bases to trimming and J lost 5 bases; unmatched junction nucleotides: 7. Germline V lookup: CDR1 SGHRS, CDR2 YFSETQ. CDR3 sequence: CASSGGLAGNNEQFF. CDR3 DNA sequence: TGCGCCAGCAGCGGAGGGCTAGCGGGGAACAATGAGCAGTTCTTC.

The chain carries TRBV12-5 and TRBJ1-5, with 8 bases that match TRBD1. The J segment lost 5 bases and the V segment lost 4 bases, leaving 7 bases of the junction unmatched. The CDR3 contains 15 residues. From germline, CDR1 is LGHNT and CDR2 FRNRAP. The CDR3 loop is CASGSWDRTHQPQHF. CDR3 DNA: TGTGCTAGTGGTTCATGGGACAGGACACATCAGCCCCAGCATTTT.

This rearrangement joins TRBV28 to TRBJ2-1, with 11 positions matching TRBD1. The length of the CDR3 is 16 residues. Germline V gene data show CDR1 as MDHEN and CDR2 as SYDVKM. V lost 6 bases and J lost 0; bases outside the gene matches: 4. CDR3 loop: CASSSGTGGSYNEQFF. In DNA, the CDR3 is TGTGCCAGCAGCTCCGGGACAGGGGGCTCCTACAATGAGCAGTTCTTC.

The J gene is TRBJ1-2, the V gene TRBV5-1; 7 bases agree with TRBD1. CDR3 length: 15 residues. Germline CDR1 reads SGHRS; CDR2 reads YFSETQ. The V segment lost 0 bases and the J segment 0 bases; nucleotides outside the gene matches: 2. CDR3 amino acids: CASSLDTGANYGYTF. In DNA form, the CDR3 reads TGCGCCAGCAGCTTGGATACAGGGGCTAACTATGGCTACACCTTC. The entire variable domain, with the rest obtained from reference TRBV5-1 and TRBJ1-2, is as follows: KAGVTQTPRYLIKTRGQQVTLSCSPISGHRSVSWYQQTPGQGLQFLFEYFSETQRNKGNFPGRFSGRQFSNSRSEMNVSTLELGDSALYLCASSLDTGANYGYTFGSGTRLTVV.

The rearrangement links TRBV11-2 to TRBJ2-3, with 7 bases fitting TRBD2. V shed 0 bases, J shed 2 bases, and the junction held 5 bases outside the gene matches. The CDR3 length is 16 residues. Germline V gene sequence: CDR1 SGHAT, CDR2 FQNNGV. As DNA, the CDR3 is TGTGCCAGCAGCTTAGATCTGGGGGGGGTCACAGATACGCAGTATTTT. It yields the protein CASSLDLGGVTDTQYF.

The V and J genes are TRBV2 and TRBJ2-1, with 11 nucleotides matching TRBD2. The CDR3 length is 14 residues. V was clipped by 6 bases and J by 7 bases; unmatched bases: 5. In germline, CDR1 is SNHLY, CDR2 FYNNEI. This chain's CDR3 is CASRASGGLNEQFF. CDR3 nucleotides: TGTGCCAGCAGGGCTAGCGGGGGGTTGAATGAGCAGTTCTTC.

This clone has just a few counts. The V and J genes are TRBV19 and TRBJ1-5; D might be TRBD1 (5 bases). The CDR3 is 19 amino acids. CDR1 LNHDA and CDR2 SQIVND come from the germline V gene (reference sequence). V lost 1 base and J 0 bases, leaving 19 bases between the germline ends. The CDR3 sequence is CASSIGIRRQTYSNQPQHF. DNA of the CDR3: TGTGCCAGTAGTATAGGTATAAGGAGACAGACCTATAGCAATCAGCCCCAGCATTTT.

The chain uses TRBV6-4 and TRBJ2-1; 8 nucleotides line up with TRBD2. CDR3 length equals 14 residues. V lost 6 bases and J lost 9; bases outside the gene matches: 10. In germline, CDR1 is MRHNA, CDR2 SNTAGT. CDR3 protein: CASRPRMAGGEQFF. The CDR3 nucleotides read TGTGCCAGCAGACCCCGAATGGCGGGGGGTGAGCAGTTCTTC.

The chain joins TRBV7-9 to TRBJ2-7; TRBD1 aligns across 12 bases. The ends lost 3 bases at V and 5 bases at J; junction bases unmatched: 8. From germline, CDR1 is SEHNR and CDR2 FQNEAQ (reference sequence). There are 16 residues in the CDR3. CDR3 DNA sequence: TGTGCCAGCAGCTTTGGACTGGGACAGGGGGCCGACGAGCAGTACTTC. The encoded protein is CASSFGLGQGADEQYF.